A single sample is the source of the 12 T cell receptor beta chains below, sequenced in a study of blood T cells in healthy people across ages. The second PCR ran roughly 6 to 11 cycles with a sample-barcoded 5' primer and J-beta primers. TCRdb recomputed calls from the 5' RACE reads with MiXCR, one row per CDR3 protein. The sample yields hundreds of thousands of distinct CDR3 sequences, about 30% seen once. The sequenced sample was blood. These receptors were collected from a woman of 80 years or more in good health.

This sequence joins TRBV20-1 and TRBJ2-5, with D perhaps matching TRBD1 (6 bases). The V gene's germline CDR1 is DFQATT and CDR2 SNEGSKA (reference sequence). V was cut by 0 bases and J by 0 bases, with 14 bases left in between. This CDR3 spans 16 amino acids. CDR3 sequence (DNA): TGCAGTGCTAGAGATGGGGCAGGGGTGTACCAAGAGACCCAGTACTTC. Residues: CSARDGAGVYQETQYF.

Turning to this clonotype: A clone one base away is much larger, so this may be a read error. This chain joins TRBV14 and TRBJ2-5, with D perhaps assigned TRBD1 or TRBD2 (5 bases each). The J call may not be correct, given that the DNA end is closer to TRBJ2-1. Looked up from germline, CDR1 is SGHDN and CDR2 is FVKESK. This CDR3 has 14 amino acids. This CDR3 is CASSARDGQETQFF. DNA for the CDR3: TGTGCCAGCAGCGCTCGGGACGGACAAGAGACCCAGTTCTTC.

This clonotype was picked up many times. The chain links TRBV6-5 to TRBJ1-4, with 9 bases lining up with TRBD1. The CDR3 loop spans 13 amino acids. The ends lost 5 bases at V and 8 bases at J; junction bases unmatched: 3. Germline lookup yields CDR1 MNHEY and CDR2 SVGAGI. The CDR3 bases are TGTGCCAGCAGTCCAGGACAGGGGGAAAAACTGTTTTTT. The encoded protein is CASSPGQGEKLFF.

This rearrangement joins TRBV7-2 to TRBJ1-5, with D hard to call. V was cut by 6 bases and J by 4 bases, with 7 bases left in between. This CDR3 is built from 12 residues. Germline V gives CDR1 SGHTA, CDR2 FQGNSA. This chain's CDR3 is CASRDPNQPQHF. The DNA for the CDR3 is TGTGCCAGCAGGGACCCTAATCAGCCCCAGCATTTT.

Turning to this clonotype: Given a much more abundant clone one base away, this may be a read error. This chain uses TRBV5-1 with TRBJ2-2; 8 nucleotides agree with TRBD1. CDR3 length: 16 amino acids. Germline V gene lookup returns CDR1 SGHRS and CDR2 YFSETQ. CDR3 residues: CASSLQGAKRAGERFF. In DNA form, the CDR3 reads TGCGCCAGCAGCTTGCAGGGGGCCAAACGGGCCGGGGAGCGGTTTTTT.

V usage is TRBV4-3 and J usage is TRBJ2-7; D may be TRBD1 or TRBD2 (5 bases each). The germline V gene has CDR1 LGHNA and CDR2 YSLEER. There are 18 residues in the CDR3. The germline V and J ends were trimmed by 6 bases and 0 bases, with 24 bases remaining between them. CDR3 nucleotide sequence: TGCGCCAGCAGAATAAACGCCAGAGGGGACCGGAGCTCCTACGAGCAGTACTTC. This encodes CASRINARGDRSSYEQYF.

This clonotype was seen a few times. This may stem from a read error, because a much larger clone lies one nucleotide away. The chain has TRBV5-1 and TRBJ2-7; D possibly corresponds to TRBD2 (5 bases). Per germline, CDR1 SGHRS and CDR2 YFSETQ. The CDR3 is made up of 12 amino acids. V lost 2 bases to trimming and J lost 6 bases, with 9 bases between them. DNA for the CDR3: TGCGCCAGCAGCTTCGCGGGCAGCGAGCAGTACTTC. Translated, it gives CASSFAGSEQYF.

In its sample, this clonotype was seen many times. The J gene is TRBJ2-7, the V gene TRBV28; maybe TRBD1 (6 bases). CDR1 and CDR2 from the germline V gene are MDHEN and SYDVKM. CDR3 size: 13 residues. The V end lost 4 bases, the J end lost 5 bases, and 12 bases lay between the germline ends. The CDR3 here is CASSSNRDDEQYF. The CDR3 region has the DNA TGTGCCAGCAGTTCGAACAGGGATGACGAGCAGTACTTC.

This clonotype occurred many times. The chain has TRBV20-1 and TRBJ2-1; 10 bases are shared with TRBD2. J was trimmed by 4 bases and V by 8 bases; bases with no gene match: 2. Germline CDR1 reads DFQATT; CDR2 reads SNEGSKA (reference sequence). The CDR3 loop spans 12 amino acids. The CDR3 reads CSRTSGYNEQFF. As DNA, the CDR3 is TGCAGTAGGACTAGCGGATACAATGAGCAGTTCTTC.

Many counts were recorded for this clonotype. This chain uses TRBV7-9 with TRBJ1-5; no reliable D call. CDR3 length: 12 amino acids. V was trimmed by 8 bases and J by 6 bases, leaving 11 bases between them. CDR1 is SEHNR and CDR2 is FQNEAQ in the germline V gene (reference sequence). The CDR3 bases are TGTGCCAGCGGAGTCGGGAGTCAGCCCCAGCATTTT. As protein: CASGVGSQPQHF.

This clonotype turned up a few times. This chain uses TRBV7-9 with TRBJ1-4; D may be TRBD1 (5 bases). The CDR3 is made up of 15 amino acids. Germline CDR1 and CDR2: SEHNR and FQNEAQ (reference sequence). V gave up 4 bases and J gave up 1 base, with 10 bases separating them. The CDR3 DNA follows: TGTGCCAGCAGCTCCCTGGGGGGAACTAATGAAAAACTGTTTTTT. As protein: CASSSLGGTNEKLFF. The full variable domain, rest sourced from reference TRBV7-9 and TRBJ1-4, is DTGVSQNPRHKITKRGQNVTFRCDPISEHNRLYWYRQTLGQGPEFLTYFQNEAQLEKSRLLSDRFSAERPKGSFSTLEIQRTEQGDSAMYLCASSSLGGTNEKLFFGSGTQLSVL.

The CDR3 protein is CASSAGTVNQPQHF. In DNA form, the CDR3 reads TGTGCCAGTAGTGCCGGGACAGTCAATCAGCCCCAGCATTTT. This rearrangement joins TRBV19 to TRBJ1-5; 7 positions agree with TRBD1. The germline V gene has CDR1 LNHDA and CDR2 SQIVND (reference sequence). J was trimmed by 3 bases and V by 5 bases; bases with no gene match: 4. The length of the CDR3 is 14 residues.